The 6 T cell receptor beta chains reported below all come from one sample, sequenced in a study of blood T cell repertoires in COVID-19. TCRdb keeps only in-frame clones here, not all; method: immunoSEQ multiplex PCR. The profile shows some 130,000 clones, approximately 77% of them singletons. Sequencing was carried out using peripheral blood. The receptor set was obtained from a man older than 75 with acute or convalescent COVID-19.

This clone appeared a few times. The rearrangement links TRBV5-4 to TRBJ1-1; tentatively, D is TRBD1 (5 bases). V was trimmed by 3 bases and J by 6 bases, leaving 18 bases between them. CDR3 length equals 15 residues. Germline values: CDR1 SGHNT, CDR2 YYREEE (reference sequence). Here the CDR3 reads CASSSSRGGGPEAFF. As DNA, the CDR3 is TGTGCCAGCAGCTCCTCCCGCGGGGGGGGTCCTGAAGCTTTCTTT.

The rearrangement uses TRBV5-1 and TRBJ1-2; 8 nucleotides align to TRBD1. The CDR3 covers 14 residues. Germline CDR1 SGHRS, CDR2 YFSETQ. V was pared by 4 bases and J by 4 bases, with 6 bases of the junction left unmatched. CDR3 coding DNA: TGCGCCAGCAGCGGACAGGGCAGGCTCTATGGCTACACCTTC. Amino acids: CASSGQGRLYGYTF.

The chain couples TRBV4-2 to TRBJ1-3; 7 bases fit TRBD1. V lost 0 bases, J lost 8 bases, and 7 bases stayed unmatched. This CDR3 has 15 amino acids. Germline V gene data show CDR1 as LGHNA and CDR2 as YNFKEQ. CDR3 in DNA: TGTGCCAGCAGCCAAGATAACACAGGGGTATACACCATATATTTT. The encoded protein is CASSQDNTGVYTIYF.

The chain uses TRBV11-2 and TRBJ1-2; 9 positions match TRBD1. The J segment lost 8 bases and the V segment lost 5 bases, leaving 6 bases of the junction unmatched. The V gene's germline CDR1 is SGHAT and CDR2 FQNNGV. This CDR3 contains 13 residues. CDR3 region: CASSPNRGPGYTF. Here the CDR3 DNA reads TGTGCCAGCAGCCCCAACAGGGGGCCCGGCTACACCTTC.

This clone was observed a handful of times. This chain uses TRBV7-8 with TRBJ1-6; 7 bases align to TRBD1. Germline values: CDR1 SGHVS, CDR2 FQNEAQ. The CDR3 consists of 15 residues. The V gene end was trimmed by 6 bases and the J gene end by 7 bases; junction bases not matched to a gene: 9. The CDR3 sequence: CASSFSGTANSPLHF. In DNA form, the CDR3 reads TGTGCCAGCAGTTTCTCCGGGACAGCAAATTCACCCCTCCACTTT.

The V call is TRBV5-1, the J call TRBJ1-1, with 8 bases aligning to TRBD1. This CDR3 comprises 16 residues. The J segment lost 3 bases and the V segment lost 4 bases, leaving 11 bases of the junction unmatched. Germline V gene lookup returns CDR1 SGHRS and CDR2 YFSETQ. This chain's CDR3 is CASSGTQGAQDTEAFF. Here the CDR3 DNA reads TGCGCCAGCAGCGGGACTCAGGGGGCGCAGGACACTGAAGCTTTCTTT.